The 29 T cell receptor beta chains reported below all come from one sample, sequenced in a study of graft-versus-host responses after intestinal transplantation. The repertoire was sequenced with immunoSEQ multiplex PCR; TCRdb's copy has only in-frame clones and lacks some. There are 84,000 or so clones in the sample; approximately 92% occur only once, and 1.1% lies in the top ten. Their target antigens are unknown. The input for sequencing was unstimulated CD8+ T cells sorted from spleen or lymph node cells, taken before transplant. Source of these receptors: a human donor who was the organ donor for an intestinal transplant.

This chain links TRBV4-3 with TRBJ2-7; 11 bases are shared with TRBD2. The CDR3 is made up of 17 amino acids. CDR1 is LGHNA and CDR2 is YSLEER in the germline V gene. The junction had 8 bases not matched to a gene; V was cut back by 0 bases and J by 4 bases. The CDR3 region has the DNA TGCGCCAGCAGCCAAGATCGTTCGCTAGCGGGAGGATACGAGCAGTACTTC. Protein: CASSQDRSLAGGYEQYF.

The rearrangement uses TRBV30 and TRBJ1-6, with D tentatively TRBD1 (5 bases). Trimming pared 4 bases from V and 7 bases from J, leaving 11 bases between. Germline values: CDR1 GTSNPN, CDR2 SVGIG (reference sequence). CDR3 length: 13 amino acids. In nucleotides, the CDR3 is TGTGCCTGGAATCACGGGGGGAATTCACCCCTCCACTTT. Translating it yields CAWNHGGNSPLHF.

The CDR3 sequence is CSVEVGASVWGNTGELFF. The CDR3 nucleotides read TGCAGCGTTGAGGTCGGGGCTAGCGTTTGGGGAAACACCGGGGAGCTGTTTTTT. The chain joins TRBV29-1 to TRBJ2-2; D might be TRBD2 (6 bases). CDR1 and CDR2 from the germline V gene are SQVTM and ANQGSEA. The ends were cut back, 3 bases at V and 2 bases at J, with 22 bases in the middle. This CDR3 spans 18 amino acids.

Here the CDR3 DNA reads TGTGCCAGCAGCCTGCCCGGAGGAAGGCAGCCCCAGCATTTT. This translates into CASSLPGGRQPQHF. The chain has TRBV6-6 and TRBJ1-5; D not certain. CDR1 and CDR2 (germline): MNHNY, SVGAGI (reference sequence). V lost 6 bases and J 7 bases, leaving 16 bases between the germline ends. This CDR3 contains 14 residues.

The genes are TRBV5-1 and TRBJ2-7, with 7 bases matching TRBD1. The CDR3 length is 15 residues. Germline V lookup: CDR1 SGHRS, CDR2 YFSETQ. V was clipped by 2 bases and J by 3 bases; unmatched bases: 8. In DNA form, the CDR3 reads TGCGCCAGCAGCTTAACGACAGGGTTGAACTACGAGCAGTACTTC. This gives the protein CASSLTTGLNYEQYF.

This clone was seen once. The chain combines TRBV7-9 with TRBJ1-1; D is uncertain. Trimming shortened V by 5 bases and J by 1 base, and 17 bases separated the two germline ends. There are 16 residues in the CDR3. Germline CDR1 and CDR2: SEHNR and FQNEAQ (reference sequence). DNA for the CDR3: TGTGCCAGCAGCACAACACGACATGGCCCGAACACTGAAGCTTTCTTT. It codes for CASSTTRHGPNTEAFF.

The V gene is TRBV7-8, the J gene TRBJ2-3; maybe TRBD1 (5 bases). The CDR3 has 15 amino acids. Germline loops: CDR1 SGHVS, CDR2 FQNEAQ. Trimming left V 6 bases short and J 10 bases short, with 23 bases between. CDR3 sequence reads: CASRPLTGGYSAQYF. DNA of the CDR3: TGTGCCAGCAGACCTTTAACAGGTGGCTATTCTGCGCAGTATTTT.

The chain links TRBV27 to TRBJ2-2; D is possibly TRBD2 (5 bases). V was pared by 2 bases and J by 7 bases, with 17 bases between. The germline V gene has CDR1 MNHEY and CDR2 SMNVEV (reference sequence). The CDR3 runs 16 residues. CDR3 protein: CASSLQASPDFGELFF. The CDR3 DNA reads TGTGCCAGCAGTTTACAGGCTAGCCCGGATTTCGGGGAGCTGTTTTTT.

In this sample, this clone turned up a few times. J is TRBJ2-7 and V is TRBV4-1; D call uncertain. Germline V gene lookup returns CDR1 MGHRA and CDR2 YSYEKL. The CDR3 length is 14 residues. Trimming took off 0 bases at V and 2 bases at J, with 8 bases between the two ends. This chain's CDR3 is CASSQDSPTYEQYF. As DNA, the CDR3 is TGCGCCAGCAGCCAAGATTCCCCAACCTACGAGCAGTACTTC.

The chain has TRBV27 and TRBJ2-7; the match to TRBD2 covers 11 bases. This CDR3 has 18 residues. The V and J ends lost 2 bases and 7 bases, in that order; junction bases with no gene match: 16. The germline CDR1 and CDR2 sequences are MNHEY and SMNVEV (reference sequence). CDR3 loop: CASSLHSGLAALMGEQYF. The DNA for the CDR3 is TGTGCCAGCAGTTTACACTCGGGACTAGCGGCGTTAATGGGGGAGCAGTACTTC.

This chain uses TRBV5-1 with TRBJ2-7; D may be TRBD2 (5 bases). V gave up 0 bases and J gave up 7 bases, with 20 bases separating them. Per germline, CDR1 SGHRS and CDR2 YFSETQ. The CDR3 length is 16 residues. The CDR3, as DNA: TGCGCCAGCAGCTTGGCCTTATGGGAGTCAACGTGGGAGCAGTACTTC. It is translated as CASSLALWESTWEQYF. Full variable domain (missing parts from reference TRBV5-1 and TRBJ2-7): KAGVTQTPRYLIKTRGQQVTLSCSPISGHRSVSWYQQTPGQGLQFLFEYFSETQRNKGNFPGRFSGRQFSNSRSEMNVSTLELGDSALYLCASSLALWESTWEQYFGPGTRLTVT.

The chain couples TRBV5-1 to TRBJ2-1, with 7 bases aligning to TRBD1. This CDR3 has 14 amino acids. The germline CDR1 and CDR2 sequences are SGHRS and YFSETQ. J was trimmed by 5 bases and V by 2 bases; bases with no gene match: 4. In DNA form, the CDR3 reads TGCGCCAGCAGCTTAGGACAGGACAACAATGAGCAGTTCTTC. Residues: CASSLGQDNNEQFF.

The rearrangement uses TRBV19 and TRBJ1-5; weak D call: TRBD1 (5 bases). Trimming took off 3 bases at V and 5 bases at J, with 8 bases between the two ends. Germline V gene data show CDR1 as LNHDA and CDR2 as SQIVND (reference sequence). This CDR3 contains 13 residues. CDR3 protein: CASSIGGDQPQHF. In DNA, the CDR3 is TGTGCCAGTAGTATTGGGGGGGATCAGCCCCAGCATTTT.

This sequence joins TRBV7-2 and TRBJ2-3; D is unclear. V was trimmed by 1 base and J by 2 bases, leaving 13 bases between them. The CDR3 has 16 residues. CDR1 SGHTA and CDR2 FQGNSA come from the germline V gene. The CDR3 region has the DNA TGTGCCAGCAGCTTAGGGGCCAGGATGAACACAGATACGCAGTATTTT. Translation gives CASSLGARMNTDTQYF.

The chain links TRBV12-5 to TRBJ2-1, with 9 bases that match TRBD1. Looked up from germline, CDR1 is LGHNT and CDR2 is FRNRAP. The CDR3 extends over 12 amino acids. V shed 5 bases, J shed 14 bases, and the junction held 7 bases outside the gene matches. The CDR3 DNA reads as TGTGCTAGTGGTGCTCGGGACAGGGCCGAGTTCTTC. Protein sequence: CASGARDRAEFF.

The J gene is TRBJ2-7, the V gene TRBV27; the D is unclear. The CDR3 extends over 12 amino acids. The germline V and J ends were trimmed by 4 bases and 2 bases, with 6 bases remaining between them. Germline-derived CDR1 and CDR2 are MNHEY and SMNVEV (reference sequence). The CDR3 spells CASSSSPYEQYF. The CDR3, as DNA: TGTGCCAGCAGTTCCTCTCCCTACGAGCAGTACTTC.

V gene TRBV5-6 combines with J gene TRBJ2-7; weak D call: TRBD1 (5 bases). The CDR3 is 15 amino acids. Germline CDR1 and CDR2: SGHDT and YYEEEE. The ends were cut back, 0 bases at V and 3 bases at J, with 13 bases in the middle. The CDR3 is CASSLDGALGYEQYF. The CDR3 DNA reads TGTGCCAGCAGCTTGGATGGGGCCCTAGGCTACGAGCAGTACTTC.

The V and J genes are TRBV28 and TRBJ2-1, with D maybe TRBD2 (6 bases). The germline gives CDR1 MDHEN, CDR2 SYDVKM. V dropped 6 bases and J dropped 7 bases, with 13 bases sitting between them. This CDR3 comprises 13 residues. CDR3 amino acids: CASSPLRGNEQFF. CDR3 in DNA: TGTGCCAGCAGCCCCCTACGGGGGAATGAGCAGTTCTTC.

The chain couples TRBV5-4 to TRBJ2-1, with a weak D call TRBD2 (5 bases). Germline V gene lookup returns CDR1 SGHNT and CDR2 YYREEE (reference sequence). The CDR3 length is 17 residues. The V end was cut by 0 bases, the J end by 4 bases, with 17 bases between. CDR3 residues: CASSLGSSAVPYNEQFF. CDR3 bases: TGTGCCAGCAGCTTGGGTAGCTCAGCGGTGCCATACAATGAGCAGTTCTTC. The complete variable domain, with remaining parts taken from reference TRBV5-4 and TRBJ2-1, reads ETGVTQSPTHLIKTRGQQVTLRCSSQSGHNTVSWYQQALGQGPQFIFQYYREEENGRGNFPPRFSGLQFPNYSSELNVNALELDDSALYLCASSLGSSAVPYNEQFFGPGTRLTVL.

The chain recombines TRBV11-2 with TRBJ2-7; D unclear. The germline V and J ends were trimmed by 3 bases and 3 bases, with 3 bases remaining between them. The CDR3 spans 11 residues. The germline V gene encodes CDR1 SGHAT and CDR2 FQNNGV. The CDR3 bases are TGTGCCAGCAGCTTCCACTACGAGCAGTACTTC. Translated, it gives CASSFHYEQYF.

The genes are TRBV7-6 and TRBJ2-1; D might be TRBD2 (5 bases). The V gene's germline CDR1 is SGHVS and CDR2 FNYEAQ. The CDR3 consists of 15 residues. V dropped 4 bases and J dropped 2 bases, with 12 bases sitting between them. The CDR3 coding sequence is TGTGCCAGCAGCTCGACCCGGGGTCCCTACAATGAGCAGTTCTTC. Translating it yields CASSSTRGPYNEQFF.

This chain uses TRBV6-1 with TRBJ2-2, with TRBD2 as a possible D gene (6 bases). Germline V gives CDR1 MNHNS, CDR2 SASEGT. V was pared by 7 bases and J by 1 base, with 13 bases between. The CDR3 consists of 15 residues. CDR3 coding DNA: TGTGCCAGCACCACATCGGGAGTGAACACCGGGGAGCTGTTTTTT. Its protein is CASTTSGVNTGELFF.

The CDR3 DNA sequence: TGCGCCAGCAGCTCCCCCCCCGCCTACGAGCAGTACTTC. Protein product: CASSSPPAYEQYF. The chain employs TRBV5-1 and TRBJ2-7; D not certain. The CDR3 consists of 13 residues. V lost 3 bases to trimming and J lost 2 bases, with 9 bases between them. CDR1 and CDR2 from the germline V gene are SGHRS and YFSETQ.

This rearrangement joins TRBV9 to TRBJ1-2; the D gene is possibly TRBD1 (6 bases). CDR1 SGDLS and CDR2 YYNGEE come from the germline V gene. The CDR3 length is 14 residues. Trimming shortened V by 0 bases and J by 7 bases, and 13 bases separated the two germline ends. In DNA form, the CDR3 reads TGTGCCAGCAGCGTAGTGGTGGGGGCTTCTGGCTACACCTTC. It is translated as CASSVVVGASGYTF.

This sequence joins TRBV5-1 and TRBJ2-2, with TRBD2 matching over 9 bases. This CDR3 has 14 amino acids. The trim removed 4 bases at V and 6 bases at J, leaving 4 bases unmatched. The germline CDR1 and CDR2 sequences are SGHRS and YFSETQ. The CDR3 reads CASSRGLAPGELFF. Here the CDR3 DNA reads TGCGCCAGCAGCCGGGGACTAGCCCCCGGGGAGCTGTTTTTT.

The chain recombines TRBV11-2 with TRBJ2-5; 8 bases are a match to TRBD2. Per germline, CDR1 SGHAT and CDR2 FQNNGV. The CDR3 length is 16 residues. The J segment lost 0 bases and the V segment lost 5 bases, leaving 8 bases of the junction unmatched. The CDR3 DNA reads as TGTGCCAGCAGCCCCGGACGCGGGGGGTACCAAGAGACCCAGTACTTC. Translation: CASSPGRGGYQETQYF.

This clone was detected once. This rearrangement joins TRBV11-2 to TRBJ2-1; weak D call: TRBD2 (5 bases). Trimming took 2 bases from V and 6 from J, leaving 20 bases between them. This CDR3 spans 17 amino acids. Germline V gene sequence: CDR1 SGHAT, CDR2 FQNNGV. CDR3 sequence: CASSLPRGEWKSNEQFF. The CDR3 DNA reads TGTGCCAGCAGCTTACCTCGTGGGGAGTGGAAAAGCAATGAGCAGTTCTTC.

The chain couples TRBV2 to TRBJ1-1; 9 bases are shared with TRBD1. Trimming removed 6 bases from V and 6 bases from J; junction bases left unmatched: 5. The CDR3 totals 13 residues. CDR1 and CDR2 (germline): SNHLY, FYNNEI. CDR3 in DNA: TGTGCCAGCAGGGACAGGGGACTTCCTGAAGCTTTCTTT. It encodes CASRDRGLPEAFF.

The rearrangement links TRBV5-1 to TRBJ1-2; a weak D match, TRBD1 (5 bases). This CDR3 comprises 13 residues. Germline-derived CDR1 and CDR2 are SGHRS and YFSETQ. Trimming took 2 bases from V and 8 from J, leaving 13 bases between them. For the CDR3, the DNA is TGCGCCAGCAGCTTCTACAGGTTTGGGGGCTACACCTTC. Translation gives CASSFYRFGGYTF.